The 9 T cell receptor beta chains below were found in one sample sequenced in a study of shared clonotypes between healthy human individuals. The data were produced by immunoSEQ multiplex PCR, yet TCRdb's version contains in-frame clones alone and is incomplete. This sample yields 1,500,000 or so clones, of which 98% are seen a single time; roughly 0.36% belongs to the top ten. The sequenced sample was naive CD4+ T cells sorted from blood. Subset described: CD45RA+ positively selected. The receptors shown here come from a man aged 25-45 years in good health.

The rearrangement joins TRBV19 to TRBJ2-1; the D is unclear. Germline CDR1 reads LNHDA; CDR2 reads SQIVND (reference sequence). Deletions cut 9 bases from V and 2 bases from J, with 14 bases between. The CDR3 extends over 14 amino acids. The CDR3 DNA sequence: TGTGCCAGCGTGAAAGACATGGCCTACAATGAGCAGTTCTTC. Its protein is CASVKDMAYNEQFF.

Comment on this clone: Other DNA variants within this sample encode the same CDR3. This chain uses TRBV2 with TRBJ2-5, with D uncertain. V was clipped by 3 bases and J by 5 bases, with 4 bases between them. Germline values: CDR1 SNHLY, CDR2 FYNNEI. This CDR3 is 11 amino acids long. The DNA of the CDR3 is TGTGCCAGCAGTGATCAGGAGACCCAGTACTTC. It codes for CASSDQETQYF.

This clone was recorded once. V and J are TRBV7-6 and TRBJ2-1, with 10 bases that match TRBD2. The CDR3 has 13 amino acids. After removal of 4 bases from V and 15 bases from J, the junction contained 9 bases not matched to a gene. The germline V gene encodes CDR1 SGHVS and CDR2 FNYEAQ. The CDR3 loop reads CASSSLAGPARFF. The CDR3 bases are TGTGCCAGCAGCTCACTAGCGGGACCGGCGCGGTTCTTC.

The chain employs TRBV11-2 and TRBJ2-7, with D uncertain. Trimming removed 5 bases at V and 3 bases at J, with 14 bases between. CDR3 length equals 14 residues. Looked up from germline, CDR1 is SGHAT and CDR2 is FQNNGV. The CDR3 sequence: CASSHYGRFYEQYF. The CDR3 bases are TGTGCCAGCAGCCACTACGGACGGTTCTACGAGCAGTACTTC.

The chain joins TRBV6-5 to TRBJ2-3, with D unclear. From germline, CDR1 is MNHEY and CDR2 SVGAGI. The V end was cut by 4 bases, the J end by 0 bases, with 8 bases between. There are 14 residues in the CDR3. The CDR3 region has the DNA TGTGCCAGCAGTTTAACTACTAGCACAGATACGCAGTATTTT. Translation gives CASSLTTSTDTQYF.

This clone appeared once. The genes are TRBV27 and TRBJ1-5; no firm D call. CDR1 and CDR2 (germline): MNHEY, SMNVEV (reference sequence). The CDR3 runs 12 residues. With 3 bases removed from V and 7 bases from J, the gap between germline ends came to 7 bases. The CDR3 DNA reads as TGTGCCAGCAGTTTTTTGGGCCAGCCCCAGCATTTT. It translates to CASSFLGQPQHF.

The gene calls are TRBV9 and TRBJ2-7, with 11 bases lining up with TRBD2. Per germline, CDR1 SGDLS and CDR2 YYNGEE. This CDR3 is built from 16 residues. V lost 0 bases and J lost 6; bases outside the gene matches: 8. Here the CDR3 DNA reads TGTGCCAGCAGCGTAGGACCCACTAGCGGGAGAGGCGAGCAGTACTTC. Translated, it gives CASSVGPTSGRGEQYF.

The J gene is TRBJ2-5, the V gene TRBV28, with D perhaps TRBD2 (5 bases). The CDR3 is 14 amino acids. V dropped 6 bases and J dropped 3 bases, with 14 bases sitting between them. Germline V gives CDR1 MDHEN, CDR2 SYDVKM. CDR3 coding DNA: TGTGCCAGCAGCCGCTCACGGGGAGAAGAGACCCAGTACTTC. It is translated as CASSRSRGEETQYF.

V and J are TRBV28 and TRBJ2-4, with a weak D call TRBD2 (5 bases). The V gene lost 2 bases and the J gene lost 8 bases, with 13 bases spanning the gap. The CDR3 length is 14 residues. Germline values: CDR1 MDHEN, CDR2 SYDVKM. The CDR3 nucleotides are TGTGCCAGCAGTTTAGCGGGTGGTCCGGACATTCAGTACTTC. Its protein product is CASSLAGGPDIQYF.